The clone carrying this TCR beta chain was found once. The antigen is undetermined. Donors each had at least one pre-ART PBMC sample and at least two post-ART ones. Until DNA extraction, the samples held between roughly 1-10 million cryopreserved PBMC. This entry comes from a study of long-term antiretroviral therapy in people with HIV. Study context: When the earliest samples were collected, ART was typically delayed until CD4 counts fell. Findings and limits, study-wide: CDR3 lengths in HIV samples spanned a narrower range than controls.

This CDR3 spans 15 amino acids. The ends lost 4 bases at V and 4 bases at J; junction bases unmatched: 3. Germline V gives CDR1 MNHNY, CDR2 SVGAGI (reference sequence). Samples were assayed with immunoSEQ v3.0 at survey level. Data came from immunoSEQ multiplex PCR; TCRdb stores just in-frame clones and leaves some out. The sample has 15,000 to 20,000 clones, 75% to 90% seen once; the top ten hold 9% to 9.5%. The sequencing here drew on unsorted PBMCs, taken 4.2 years after starting antiretroviral therapy. This chain uses TRBV6-6 with TRBJ2-3, with 12 bases identical to TRBD2. This TCR derives from a man aged 45-60 years with HIV. CDR3 nucleotide sequence: TGTGCCAGCAGTTCTAGCGGGGGGGCCCCAGATACGCAGTATTTT. Amino acid sequence: CASSSSGGAPDTQYF.